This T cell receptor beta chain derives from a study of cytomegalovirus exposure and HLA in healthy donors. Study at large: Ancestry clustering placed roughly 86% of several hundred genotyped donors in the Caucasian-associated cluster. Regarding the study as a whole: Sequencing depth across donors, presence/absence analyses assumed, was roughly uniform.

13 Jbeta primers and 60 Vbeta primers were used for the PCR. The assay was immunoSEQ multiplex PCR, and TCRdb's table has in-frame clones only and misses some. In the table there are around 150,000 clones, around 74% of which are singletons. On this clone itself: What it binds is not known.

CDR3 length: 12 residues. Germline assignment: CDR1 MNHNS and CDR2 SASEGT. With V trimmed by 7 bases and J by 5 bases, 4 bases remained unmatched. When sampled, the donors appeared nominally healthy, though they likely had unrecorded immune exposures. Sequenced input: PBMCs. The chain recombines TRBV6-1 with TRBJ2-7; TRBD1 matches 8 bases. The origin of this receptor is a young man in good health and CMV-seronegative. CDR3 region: CASTAGGHEQYF. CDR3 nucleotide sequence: TGTGCCAGCACGGCAGGGGGCCACGAGCAGTACTTC.